A single sample gave rise to the 11 T cell receptor beta chains below, sequenced in a study of blood T cells in healthy people across ages. Next came a second PCR, run for roughly 6 to 11 cycles, which used a sample-barcoded 5' primer along with a J-beta primer mix. One entry per CDR3 protein results from TCRdb running MiXCR on the 5' RACE reads. This sample carries fewer than 900,000 distinct CDR3 sequences, about 37% of them seen once, and the ten largest clones take over 10%. Sequenced material: blood. These receptors came from a man younger than 30 in good health.

About this clonotype itself: A much bigger clone sits one base away, suggesting this may be a read error. The chain uses TRBV7-2 and TRBJ2-5; a weak D match, TRBD2 (6 bases). The CDR3 spans 14 residues. Trimming removed 5 bases from V and 3 bases from J, with 13 bases in between. Germline CDR1 reads SGHTA; CDR2 reads FQGNSA. CDR3 DNA: TGTGCCAGCAGCCGTGGGACTGCAAAAGAGACCCAGTACTTC. Its translation: CASSRGTAKETQYF.

This clonotype was detected only once. The J gene is TRBJ1-5, the V gene TRBV6-6, with TRBD1 as a possible D gene (5 bases). The germline V gene encodes CDR1 MNHNY and CDR2 SVGAGI (reference sequence). This CDR3 region has 16 residues. Deletions cut 5 bases from V and 6 bases from J, with 20 bases between. The CDR3 nucleotides read TGTGCCAGCAGTGCTCGGGGCGAGGGTAAAGGTCAGCCCCAGCATTTT. Residues: CASSARGEGKGQPQHF.

Ten or more counts support this clonotype. The gene calls are TRBV4-3 and TRBJ2-1; tentatively, D is TRBD2 (5 bases). Trimming stripped 1 base from V and 4 bases from J, with 11 bases between. The CDR3 sequence is 15 residues long. Per the germline V gene, CDR1 is LGHNA and CDR2 is YSLEER. The CDR3 coding sequence is TGCGCCAGCAGCCAAGGGGAAGGGAGATACAATGAGCAGTTCTTC. Translating it yields CASSQGEGRYNEQFF.

This clonotype was observed a single time. J is TRBJ2-5 and V is TRBV7-2; tentatively, D is TRBD1 or TRBD2 (5 bases each). The germline V gene has CDR1 SGHTA and CDR2 FQGNSA. The V end lost 0 bases, the J end lost 11 bases, and 22 bases lay between the germline ends. This CDR3 spans 16 amino acids. The CDR3, as DNA: TGTGCCAGCAGCTTAGCTATTGAGGGGCCCTACAATGAGCAGTACTTC. Translating gives CASSLAIEGPYNEQYF.

This chain links TRBV6-2 or TRBV6-3 with TRBJ2-3, with 7 bases fitting TRBD1. Per germline, CDR1 MNHEY and CDR2 SVGEGT. V lost 5 bases and J lost 1; bases outside the gene matches: 9. The CDR3 spans 16 residues. The CDR3 is CASSMDRRIRTDTQYF. The CDR3 DNA reads as TGTGCCAGCAGTATGGACAGGCGGATCCGCACAGATACGCAGTATTTT.

This clonotype was seen ten or more times. The chain combines TRBV4-3 with TRBJ1-2, with D perhaps TRBD1 (5 bases). V gave up 0 bases and J gave up 7 bases, with 12 bases separating them. This CDR3 contains 14 residues. Germline V gene sequence: CDR1 LGHNA, CDR2 YSLEER. The CDR3 loop reads CASSQERGRSGYTF. CDR3 DNA sequence: TGCGCCAGCAGCCAAGAGCGGGGCAGGTCTGGCTACACCTTC.

This clonotype occurred a few times. The chain has TRBV4-1 and TRBJ1-2; D remains ambiguous. The V and J ends lost 4 bases and 5 bases respectively, with 20 bases between them. Per the germline V gene, CDR1 is MGHRA and CDR2 is YSYEKL. The CDR3 runs 16 residues. The CDR3 here is CASSPQGGRSVYGYTF. Written as DNA, the CDR3 is TGCGCCAGCAGCCCGCAAGGTGGCAGGTCTGTTTATGGCTACACCTTC.

CDR3 loop: CSARAPPGTQGYFGSYEQYF. Here the CDR3 DNA reads TGCAGTGCTAGAGCCCCACCCGGGACCCAGGGATATTTCGGGTCCTACGAGCAGTACTTC. The chain carries TRBV20-1 and TRBJ2-7; D might be TRBD1 or TRBD2, each matching 5 bases. From germline, CDR1 is DFQATT and CDR2 SNEGSKA (reference sequence). Trimming left V 1 base short and J 1 base short, with 29 bases between. This CDR3 region has 20 residues.

V and J are TRBV6-2 or TRBV6-3 and TRBJ2-5; TRBD2 is a possible D gene (6 bases). TRBJ2-7 explains the end of the DNA better; the J call may be wrong. The CDR3 is 14 amino acids. Germline V CDR1 and CDR2: MNHEY, SVGEGT. The CDR3: CASSYPRGSYEQYF. The CDR3 nucleotides read TGTGCCAGCAGTTATCCCCGGGGGTCCTACGAGCAGTACTTC.

A word on this clonotype: Compared with germline, one end of the junction differs, possibly owing to a read error. The genes are TRBV7-2 and TRBJ2-3; TRBD1 might be the D (6 bases). From germline, CDR1 is SGHTA and CDR2 FQGNSA. The CDR3 is made up of 15 amino acids. The CDR3 bases are TGTGCCAGCAGCTTGGGGGCGATACACACAGGTACGCAGTATTTT. Translation gives CASSLGAIHTGTQYF.

This clonotype has a count of ten or more. The gene calls are TRBV20-1 and TRBJ2-7; TRBD1 is a possible D gene (5 bases). V shed 3 bases and J shed 2 bases, with 17 bases lying between them. CDR3 length: 15 residues. Germline V gene data show CDR1 as DFQATT and CDR2 as SNEGSKA (reference sequence). CDR3 sequence: CSASRGSSPTYEQYF. CDR3 DNA sequence: TGCAGTGCTAGTAGGGGAAGCAGTCCGACCTACGAGCAGTACTTC.